These 11 T cell receptor beta chains originate from one sample sequenced in a study of T cells in Graves' hyperthyroidism and ophthalmopathy. TCR beta CDR3 sequences were amplified from RNA transcripts. The primer set for the first-round RT-PCR of the TCR CDR3 was HTBI. Via MiXCR, TCRdb re-called the multiplex PCR reads, giving one row per CDR3 protein. The sample shows 340,000 or so distinct CDR3 sequences, approximately 18% of them seen only once. The sequencing sample was made of blood. These TCRs come from a woman aged 45-65 years with Graves' hyperthyroidism.

The table lists this clonotype with a few counts. The CDR3 DNA reads TGTGCCTGGAGTCTCGCGGGGGGCTTCAATGAGCAGTTCTTC. Protein: CAWSLAGGFNEQFF. The chain uses TRBV30 and TRBJ2-1; 8 nucleotides align to TRBD2. Germline CDR1 is GTSNPN and CDR2 is SVGIG (reference sequence). The CDR3 spans 14 residues. V was clipped by 2 bases and J by 6 bases; unmatched bases: 6.

This chain links TRBV12-3 or TRBV12-4 with TRBJ1-1, with 7 bases that match TRBD1. J was trimmed by 1 base and V by 6 bases; bases with no gene match: 5. The CDR3 contains 14 residues. The CDR3 region is CASRPGQANTEAFF. DNA of the CDR3: TGTGCCAGCAGACCAGGACAGGCGAACACTGAAGCTTTCTTT.

In this sample, this clonotype turned up many times. The J gene is TRBJ1-2, the V gene TRBV7-2, with TRBD1 matching over 8 bases. The junction had 5 bases not matched to a gene; V was cut back by 5 bases and J by 3 bases. The CDR3 is 14 amino acids. Germline V gene sequence: CDR1 SGHTA, CDR2 FQGNSA. This CDR3 is CASSTGQGDYGYTF. The DNA for the CDR3 is TGTGCCAGCAGCACAGGACAGGGTGACTATGGCTACACCTTC.

The V gene is TRBV7-9, the J gene TRBJ2-3; D perhaps matches TRBD2 (5 bases). The germline V and J ends were trimmed by 1 base and 2 bases, with 10 bases remaining between them. The CDR3 is 15 amino acids. Germline CDR1 and CDR2: SEHNR and FQNEAQ (reference sequence). CDR3 nucleotide sequence: TGTGCCAGCAGCTTAGTCGGCGGGTACACAGATACGCAGTATTTT. It is translated as CASSLVGGYTDTQYF.

This clonotype was picked up many times. The chain carries TRBV28 and TRBJ2-3; the D gene is possibly TRBD2 (5 bases). This CDR3 comprises 14 residues. Trimming pared 2 bases from V and 0 bases from J, leaving 6 bases between. Germline V gene lookup returns CDR1 MDHEN and CDR2 SYDVKM. DNA of the CDR3: TGTGCCAGCAGTTTACCGGGGAGCACAGATACGCAGTATTTT. Translating it yields CASSLPGSTDTQYF.

This clonotype has at least ten counts. The rearrangement joins TRBV2 to TRBJ2-2; D is possibly TRBD1 (5 bases). This CDR3 comprises 16 residues. The V and J ends lost 4 bases and 3 bases respectively, with 15 bases between them. CDR1 and CDR2 from the germline V gene are SNHLY and FYNNEI. CDR3 DNA: TGTGCCAGCAGTGGGCAAGGGGCCGAGGACACCGGGGAGCTGTTTTTT. This translates into CASSGQGAEDTGELFF.

This clonotype was seen repeatedly, ten times or more. The chain employs TRBV18 and TRBJ2-5, with a tentative D call TRBD1 (6 bases). Per the germline V gene, CDR1 is KGHSH and CDR2 is LQKENI. The CDR3 totals 13 residues. Trimming pared 2 bases from V and 2 bases from J, leaving 6 bases between. CDR3 sequence reads: CASSPRGQETQYF. The CDR3 coding sequence is TGTGCCAGCTCACCAAGGGGGCAAGAGACCCAGTACTTC. The full variable domain, completed using reference TRBV18 and TRBJ2-5, is NAGVMQNPRHLVRRRGQEARLRCSPMKGHSHVYWYRQLPEEGLKFMVYLQKENIIDESGMPKERFSAEFPKEGPSILRIQQVVRGDSAAYFCASSPRGQETQYFGPGTRLLVL.

This clonotype was seen ten or more times. The V and J genes are TRBV11-2 and TRBJ2-1; unclear D gene. Germline CDR1 and CDR2: SGHAT and FQNNGV. V shed 8 bases and J shed 5 bases, with 13 bases lying between them. The CDR3 runs 13 residues. This CDR3 is CASYGAPNNEQFF. As DNA, the CDR3 is TGTGCCAGCTACGGAGCACCGAACAATGAGCAGTTCTTC.

This rearrangement joins TRBV29-1 to TRBJ2-7; 8 nucleotides agree with TRBD1. CDR1 is SQVTM, CDR2 ANQGSEA, per germline. The CDR3 contains 13 residues. V dropped 7 bases and J dropped 2; count of bases not matched to a gene: 7. This CDR3 is CSATGANPYEQYF. Written as DNA, the CDR3 is TGCAGCGCGACAGGGGCCAATCCCTACGAGCAGTACTTC.

This clonotype was observed a few times. V usage is TRBV2 and J usage is TRBJ2-6; D is uncertain. Looked up from germline, CDR1 is SNHLY and CDR2 is FYNNEI. The V end lost 7 bases, the J end lost 0 bases, and 4 bases lay between the germline ends. The CDR3 sequence is 13 residues long. CDR3 amino acids: CASTSSGANVLTF. CDR3 bases: TGTGCCAGCACCTCCTCTGGGGCCAACGTCCTGACTTTC.

This chain connects TRBV28 to TRBJ1-4, with D tentatively TRBD1 (5 bases). The germline CDR1 and CDR2 sequences are MDHEN and SYDVKM. This CDR3 has 17 residues. Trimming took off 5 bases at V and 5 bases at J, with 21 bases between the two ends. The CDR3 DNA follows: TGTGCCAGCAGTCCCCCCCCTGGGGCAGGGATAAATGAAAAACTGTTTTTT. Residues: CASSPPPGAGINEKLFF.